This TCR beta chain was identified in a study of blood T cells in healthy people across ages. Germline V CDR1 and CDR2: SGHAT, FQNNGV. This CDR3 spans 16 amino acids. Trimming took 5 bases from V and 3 from J; bases not matched to a gene: 10. This clonotype occurred a few times. The second PCR ran about 6 to 11 cycles with a sample-barcoded 5' primer and J-beta primers. TCRdb called the 5' RACE reads again in MiXCR, with one record for every CDR3 protein. The sample records about a million distinct CDR3 sequences, under 40% being singletons. V gene TRBV11-2 combines with J gene TRBJ1-5, with 7 bases matching TRBD1. The sample was blood. The source is a young man in good health. The CDR3 is CASSPSGTVNNQPQHF. CDR3 in DNA: TGTGCCAGCAGCCCCTCCGGGACAGTAAACAATCAGCCCCAGCATTTT.